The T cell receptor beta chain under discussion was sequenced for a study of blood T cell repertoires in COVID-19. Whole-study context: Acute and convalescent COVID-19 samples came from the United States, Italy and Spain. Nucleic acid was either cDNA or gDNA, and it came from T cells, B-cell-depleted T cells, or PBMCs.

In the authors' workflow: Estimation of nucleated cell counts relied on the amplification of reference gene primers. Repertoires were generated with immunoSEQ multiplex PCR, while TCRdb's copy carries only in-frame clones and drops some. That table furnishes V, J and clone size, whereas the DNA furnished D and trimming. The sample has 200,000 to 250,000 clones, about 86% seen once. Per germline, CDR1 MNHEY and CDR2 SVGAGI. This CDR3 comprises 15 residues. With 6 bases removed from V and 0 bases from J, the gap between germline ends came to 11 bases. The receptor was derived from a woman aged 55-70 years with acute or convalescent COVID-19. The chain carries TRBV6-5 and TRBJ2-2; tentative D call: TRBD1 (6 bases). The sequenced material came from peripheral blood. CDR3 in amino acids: CASRQQGTNTGELFF. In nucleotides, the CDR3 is TGTGCCAGCAGACAACAGGGAACGAACACCGGGGAGCTGTTTTTT.